The entry below gives a single T cell receptor (beta chain) sequence along with its context. In the original processing: Reference gene primer amplification yielded estimated nucleated cell counts. Here immunoSEQ multiplex PCR was the method, and the copy in TCRdb shows in-frame clones only, minus some. The V and J calls and the clone size are those of that table, but D and trimming were determined from the DNA. The profile shows about 110,000 clones, roughly 81% of them singletons. This entry is derived from a study of blood T cell repertoires in COVID-19. Overall study: The United States, Italy and Spain were the sources of the acute and convalescent COVID-19 samples. PBMCs, B-cell-depleted T cells, or T cells provided the cDNA or gDNA that made up the material.

Trimming at V came to 7 bases and at J to 1 base, leaving 9 bases not matched to a gene. The CDR3 is 15 amino acids. Germline lookup yields CDR1 MNHNY and CDR2 SVGAGI (reference sequence). V usage is TRBV6-6 and J usage is TRBJ2-7; 8 nucleotides align to TRBD2. This receptor was taken from a human donor in a cohort sampled during active COVID-19. The sequenced sample was peripheral blood. CDR3 nucleotide sequence: TGTGCCAGCACCCGAAGCGGGAGAGGTTCCTACGAGCAGTACTTC. The encoded protein is CASTRSGRGSYEQYF.